The 15 T cell receptor beta chains below all came from one sample that was sequenced in a study of shared clonotypes between healthy human individuals. Repertoires were generated with immunoSEQ multiplex PCR, while TCRdb's copy carries only in-frame clones and drops some. The sample holds roughly 1,100,000 clones; 70% to 80% are singletons and the top ten take approximately 1.5%. Material: memory CD4+ T cells sorted from blood. Subset defined: CD45RA-negative fraction. These receptors were taken from a man between 18 and 35 years old in good health.

Turning to this clone: This sample includes further DNA sequences coding for the same CDR3. This chain uses TRBV5-6 with TRBJ1-5; D gene ambiguous. The CDR3 runs to 13 residues. Between the trimmed V and J ends, which lost 0 bases and 3 bases, there was a span of 4 bases. Germline V CDR1 and CDR2: SGHDT, YYEEEE. The CDR3 protein is CASSLGPNQPQHF. The CDR3, as DNA: TGTGCCAGCAGCTTGGGTCCCAATCAGCCCCAGCATTTT.

On this clone: Other DNA sequences in this sample translate to the same CDR3. The CDR3 spells CASSPDSNYGYTF. The CDR3 nucleotides read TGTGCCAGCTCACCAGACAGTAACTATGGCTACACCTTC. The chain employs TRBV18 and TRBJ1-2, with D tentatively TRBD1 (5 bases). Germline values: CDR1 KGHSH, CDR2 LQKENI. This CDR3 contains 13 residues. V was clipped by 2 bases and J by 1 base, with 5 bases between them.

The gene calls are TRBV10-1 and TRBJ2-3; TRBD1 matches at 8 bases. The CDR3 runs 14 residues. CDR1 is WNHNN and CDR2 is SYGVQD in the germline V gene (reference sequence). Germline trimming cut 8 bases from V and 5 bases from J; bases unmatched to any gene: 9. The CDR3 nucleotides are TGCGCCAGCCACTCAGGGGGCATAGGAGATACGCAGTATTTT. Translated: CASHSGGIGDTQYF.

This clone has only a few counts. This rearrangement joins TRBV25-1 to TRBJ2-2; 7 positions match TRBD2. There are 15 residues in the CDR3. Germline CDR1 and CDR2: MGHDK and SYGVNS. V dropped 5 bases and J dropped 9; count of bases not matched to a gene: 12. This CDR3 is CASSTPEAGRRELFF. CDR3 in DNA: TGTGCCAGCAGTACCCCGGAAGCGGGAAGGCGGGAGCTGTTTTTT.

This chain uses TRBV6-1 with TRBJ2-7; TRBD2 agrees at 9 bases. V trimming: 6 bases; J trimming: 3 bases; junction bases outside the gene matches: 3. Per the germline V gene, CDR1 is MNHNS and CDR2 is SASEGT. CDR3 length: 13 amino acids. DNA of the CDR3: TGTGCCAGCAGGCGCGGGGGGGACTACGAGCAGTACTTC. Protein: CASRRGGDYEQYF.

The sample holds a few counts of this clone. Other DNA sequences in this sample translate to the same CDR3. The CDR3 here is CAWSRPGTDTQYF. The CDR3 bases are TGTGCCTGGAGTCGACCCGGCACAGATACGCAGTATTTT. The chain links TRBV30 to TRBJ2-3; no definite D call. Per the germline V gene, CDR1 is GTSNPN and CDR2 is SVGIG (reference sequence). The V and J ends lost 2 bases and 1 base respectively, with 7 bases between them. The CDR3 sequence is 13 residues long.

The rearrangement uses TRBV1 and TRBJ2-7; TRBD1 is the table's D call and was not checked against the DNA. TRBV1 is flagged as a pseudogene. The CDR3 has 16 residues. The CDR3 DNA sequence: TGCACCAGCAGCCAACCGGGACACCGATTCTCCTACGAGCAGTACTTC. Its protein is CTSSQPGHRFSYEQYF.

This chain links TRBV30 with TRBJ1-3, with D hard to call. Germline V gives CDR1 GTSNPN, CDR2 SVGIG (reference sequence). Deletions cut 4 bases from V and 0 bases from J, with 13 bases between. This CDR3 is built from 15 residues. Written as DNA, the CDR3 is TGTGCCTGGAAGGCAACGACACACTCTGGAAACACCATATATTTT. It yields the protein CAWKATTHSGNTIYF.

With regard to this clone: The same CDR3 also results from other DNA sequences found in this sample. The V and J genes are TRBV28 and TRBJ1-5, with a weak D call TRBD1 (5 bases). There are 13 residues in the CDR3. Trimming took 9 bases from V and 2 from J, leaving 11 bases between them. The germline CDR1 and CDR2 sequences are MDHEN and SYDVKM. The CDR3 nucleotides read TGTGCCAGTTTGGGGGGAGGCAATCAGCCCCAGCATTTT. It encodes CASLGGGNQPQHF.

This chain joins TRBV6-1 and TRBJ2-7; a weak D match, TRBD2 (5 bases). CDR3 length equals 13 residues. CDR1 and CDR2 from the germline V gene are MNHNS and SASEGT. The ends were cut back, 6 bases at V and 3 bases at J, with 12 bases in the middle. The chain's CDR3 is CASRSPRDYEQYF. DNA for the CDR3: TGTGCCAGCAGGTCCCCCCGGGACTACGAGCAGTACTTC.

CDR3 sequence: CASSLGGALGNTIYF. In nucleotides, the CDR3 is TGTGCCAGCAGCTTAGGAGGGGCTTTGGGAAACACCATATATTTT. V usage is TRBV7-2 and J usage is TRBJ1-3, with a possible D match to TRBD1 (5 bases). The V gene's germline CDR1 is SGHTA and CDR2 FQGNSA. The CDR3 is 15 amino acids. V lost 1 base, J lost 4 bases, and 11 bases lay in between.

The chain joins TRBV11-2 to TRBJ1-6; 7 nucleotides match TRBD1. With V trimmed by 5 bases and J by 10 bases, 17 bases remained unmatched. The germline V gene encodes CDR1 SGHAT and CDR2 FQNNGV. This CDR3 has 17 amino acids. The CDR3 is CASSQGGIGVSRSPLHF. The DNA of the CDR3 is TGTGCCAGCAGCCAGGGGGGCATAGGGGTCTCCCGGTCACCCCTCCACTTT.

The chain couples TRBV5-1 to TRBJ1-5; weak D call: TRBD1 (6 bases). This CDR3 is built from 14 residues. Per germline, CDR1 SGHRS and CDR2 YFSETQ. Trimming pared 4 bases from V and 5 bases from J, leaving 13 bases between. CDR3 nucleotides: TGCGCCAGCAGCCAGGGACAAGGAGATCAGCCCCAGCATTTT. Protein sequence: CASSQGQGDQPQHF.

The chain combines TRBV2 with TRBJ1-2; TRBD1 matches 10 bases. CDR3 length: 15 residues. V lost 6 bases to trimming and J lost 5 bases; unmatched junction nucleotides: 9. Germline V gene data show CDR1 as SNHLY and CDR2 as FYNNEI. The CDR3 is CASRERQGAGYGYTF. CDR3 nucleotide sequence: TGTGCCAGCAGGGAGAGACAGGGGGCGGGGTATGGCTACACCTTC. The whole variable domain, remainder taken from reference TRBV2 and TRBJ1-2, is EPEVTQTPSHQVTQMGQEVILRCVPISNHLYFYWYRQILGQKVEFLVSFYNNEISEKSEIFDDQFSVERPDGSNFTLKIRSTKLEDSAMYFCASRERQGAGYGYTFGSGTRLTVV.

Points on this clone: This sample includes further DNA sequences coding for the same CDR3. The chain employs TRBV5-1 and TRBJ2-3; D perhaps matches TRBD2 (5 bases). The CDR3 spans 13 residues. V shed 2 bases and J shed 2 bases, with 6 bases lying between them. The germline CDR1 and CDR2 sequences are SGHRS and YFSETQ. CDR3 sequence reads: CASSLRDTDTQYF. The CDR3 DNA is TGCGCCAGCAGCTTACGGGACACAGATACGCAGTATTTT.